The clone carrying this T cell receptor (beta chain) was observed a few times. No antigen is known for it. The entry originates in a study of T cell responses to AZD1222 COVID-19 vaccine. The CDR3 consists of 13 residues. V was clipped by 4 bases and J by 5 bases, with 8 bases between them. The germline V gene encodes CDR1 SGHDN and CDR2 FVKESK. The assay was immunoSEQ multiplex PCR, and TCRdb's table has in-frame clones only and misses some. The data contain 110,000 to 150,000 clones, 80% to 95% of them singletons. Timing groups of about 4 and about 12 weeks for second doses were pooled. Broader study findings: There were repertoire samples only from the period after the peak T cell response. Nearly half of the spike-specific TCRs reportedly recognize variant regions that carry no mutations. White British people made up most donors, females outnumbered males, and clonal diversity was possibly underestimated.

This chain joins TRBV14 and TRBJ1-4, with D tentatively TRBD1 (5 bases). The TCR comes from an adult who received the AZD1222 COVID-19 vaccine. The specimen was peripheral blood, collected 28 days after the second AZD1222 dose. The CDR3 sequence is CASSRGGNEKLFF. The DNA of the CDR3 is TGTGCCAGCAGCCGCGGGGGAAATGAAAAACTGTTTTTT.